This TCR beta chain was identified during a study of T cell repertoires in cytomegalovirus infection. About the research overall: CMV epitopes that were recently identified and HLA-C-restricted were used alongside well-studied HLA-B-restricted ones. Carrying CMV and the relevant HLA type showed in public TCR beta signatures. Study observations and caveats: Cumulated frequencies of public TCR beta families served to identify carriers of CMV plus the relevant HLA. HLA-C-restricted TCR beta clonotypes specific for CMV led the ex vivo response.

Per germline, CDR1 MNHEY and CDR2 SMNVEV (reference sequence). The length of the CDR3 is 15 residues. V lost 6 bases and J 3 bases, leaving 17 bases between the germline ends. As for this clonotype: The antigen is not known.

MiXCR, run by TCRdb on the reads, gives a single entry per CDR3 protein. The sample lists around 120,000 distinct CDR3 sequences; approximately 45% were seen once. This TCR derives from a human donor in good health (CMV status not recorded). Some clones in this sample may be carry-over from other donors' samples. The starting material was CD8+ T cells from cultured PBMCs, obtained from culture after CMV antigen stimulation. The genes are TRBV27 and TRBJ1-1, with a tentative D call TRBD1 (6 bases). The CDR3 DNA reads as TGTGCCAGCAGCCCTATCACAGGGTTGGACACTGAAGCTTTCTTT. Amino acid sequence: CASSPITGLDTEAFF.